This T cell receptor beta chain originates from a study of technical replicates of blood from several donors. Profiled with immunoSEQ multiplex PCR; TCRdb holds only in-frame clones, not every one. Of roughly 87,000 clones listed, around 96% are singletons. The sequencing input was T cells isolated from PBMCs. This clonotype originated in a human donor in good health.

CDR3: CASSPRTAQNTEAFF. In DNA, the CDR3 is TGTGCCAGCAGCCCACGGACAGCGCAGAACACTGAAGCTTTCTTT. V and J are TRBV7-6 and TRBJ1-1; D may be TRBD1 (6 bases). V lost 5 bases, J lost 1 base, and 14 bases lay in between. This CDR3 region has 15 residues. Germline CDR1 SGHVS, CDR2 FNYEAQ.